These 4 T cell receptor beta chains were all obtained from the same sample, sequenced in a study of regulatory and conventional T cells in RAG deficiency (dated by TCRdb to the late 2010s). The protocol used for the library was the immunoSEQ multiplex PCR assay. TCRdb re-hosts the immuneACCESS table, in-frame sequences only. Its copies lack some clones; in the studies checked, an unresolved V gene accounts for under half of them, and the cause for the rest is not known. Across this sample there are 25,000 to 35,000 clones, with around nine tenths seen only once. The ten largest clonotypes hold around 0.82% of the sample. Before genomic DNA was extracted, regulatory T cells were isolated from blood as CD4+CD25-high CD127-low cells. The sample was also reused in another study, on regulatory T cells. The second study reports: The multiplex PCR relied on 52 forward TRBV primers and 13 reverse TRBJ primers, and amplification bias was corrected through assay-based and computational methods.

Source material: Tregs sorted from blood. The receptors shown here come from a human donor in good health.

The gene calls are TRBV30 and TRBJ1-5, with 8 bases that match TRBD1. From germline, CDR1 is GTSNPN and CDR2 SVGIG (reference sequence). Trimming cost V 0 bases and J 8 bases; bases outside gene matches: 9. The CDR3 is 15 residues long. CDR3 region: CAWSVPNQGAEPQHF. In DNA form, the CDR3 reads TGTGCCTGGAGTGTCCCGAATCAGGGGGCAGAGCCCCAGCATTTT.

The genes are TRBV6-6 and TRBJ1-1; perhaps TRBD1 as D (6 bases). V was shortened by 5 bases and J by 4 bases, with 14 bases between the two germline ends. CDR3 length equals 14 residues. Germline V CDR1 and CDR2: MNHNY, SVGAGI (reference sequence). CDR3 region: CASSPDRWSTEAFF. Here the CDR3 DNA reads TGTGCCAGCAGTCCCGACAGGTGGAGCACTGAAGCTTTCTTT.

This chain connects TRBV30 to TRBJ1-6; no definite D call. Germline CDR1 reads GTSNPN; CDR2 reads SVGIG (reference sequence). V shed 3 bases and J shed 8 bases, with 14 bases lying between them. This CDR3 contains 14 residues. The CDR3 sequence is CAWRANYLDSPLHF. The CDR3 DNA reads TGTGCCTGGAGAGCAAATTATTTGGATTCACCCCTCCACTTT. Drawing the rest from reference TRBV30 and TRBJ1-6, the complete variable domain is SQTIHQWPATLVQPVGSPLSLECTVEGTSNPNLYWYRQAAGRGLQLLFYSVGIGQISSEVPQNLSASRPQDRQFILSSKKLLLSDSGFYLCAWRANYLDSPLHFGNGTRLTVT.

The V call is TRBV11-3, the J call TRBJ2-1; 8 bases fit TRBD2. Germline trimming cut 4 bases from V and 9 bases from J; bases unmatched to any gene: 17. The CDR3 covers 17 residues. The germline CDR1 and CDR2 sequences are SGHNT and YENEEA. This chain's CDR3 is CASSSPTGTRTKGEQFF. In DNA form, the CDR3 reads TGTGCCAGCAGCTCCCCGACCGGGACTAGGACGAAAGGTGAGCAGTTCTTC.